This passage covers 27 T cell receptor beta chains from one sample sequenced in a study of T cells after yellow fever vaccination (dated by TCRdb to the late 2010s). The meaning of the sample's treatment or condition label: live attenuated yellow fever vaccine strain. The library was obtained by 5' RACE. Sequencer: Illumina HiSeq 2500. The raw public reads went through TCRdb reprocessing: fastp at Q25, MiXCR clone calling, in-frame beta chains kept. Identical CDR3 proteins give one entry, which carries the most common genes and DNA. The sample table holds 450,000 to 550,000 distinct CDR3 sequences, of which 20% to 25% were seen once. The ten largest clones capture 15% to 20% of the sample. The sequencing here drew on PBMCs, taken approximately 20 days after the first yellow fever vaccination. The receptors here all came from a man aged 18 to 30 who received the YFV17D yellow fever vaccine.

The CDR3 DNA reads TGCGCCAGCAGCCGAAGACTTACTAGCGGGGGTAGCACAGATACGCAGTATTTT. It encodes CASSRRLTSGGSTDTQYF. The chain carries TRBV5-1 and TRBJ2-3, with TRBD2 identical over 11 bases. Germline V gene sequence: CDR1 SGHRS, CDR2 YFSETQ. The CDR3 sequence is 18 residues long. The J segment lost 0 bases and the V segment lost 4 bases, leaving 10 bases of the junction unmatched.

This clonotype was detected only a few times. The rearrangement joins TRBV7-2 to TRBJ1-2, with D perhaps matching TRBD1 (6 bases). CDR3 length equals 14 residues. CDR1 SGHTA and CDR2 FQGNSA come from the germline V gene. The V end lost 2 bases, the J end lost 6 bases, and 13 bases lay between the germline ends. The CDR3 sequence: CASSLTRGADGYTF. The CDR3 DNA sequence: TGTGCCAGCAGCTTAACGAGGGGGGCGGATGGCTACACCTTC.

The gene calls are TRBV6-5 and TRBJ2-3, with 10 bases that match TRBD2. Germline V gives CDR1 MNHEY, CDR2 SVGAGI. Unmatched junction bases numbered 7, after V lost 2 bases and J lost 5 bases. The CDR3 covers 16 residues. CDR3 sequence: CASSYLSGGPGDTQYF. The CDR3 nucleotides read TGTGCCAGCAGTTACCTTAGCGGGGGGCCGGGAGATACGCAGTATTTT.

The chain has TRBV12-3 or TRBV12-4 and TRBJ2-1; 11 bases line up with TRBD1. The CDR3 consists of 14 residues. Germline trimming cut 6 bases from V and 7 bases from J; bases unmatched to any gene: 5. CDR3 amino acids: CASSRTGGPNEQFF. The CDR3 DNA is TGTGCCAGCAGCCGGACAGGGGGCCCAAATGAGCAGTTCTTC.

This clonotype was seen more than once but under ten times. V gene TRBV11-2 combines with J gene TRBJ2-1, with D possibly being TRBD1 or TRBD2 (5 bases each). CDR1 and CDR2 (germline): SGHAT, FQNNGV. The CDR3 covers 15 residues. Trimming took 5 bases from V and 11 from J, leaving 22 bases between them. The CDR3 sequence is CASSHPGRGRTKQFF. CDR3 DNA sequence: TGTGCCAGCAGCCATCCCGGACGGGGACGGACAAAGCAGTTCTTC.

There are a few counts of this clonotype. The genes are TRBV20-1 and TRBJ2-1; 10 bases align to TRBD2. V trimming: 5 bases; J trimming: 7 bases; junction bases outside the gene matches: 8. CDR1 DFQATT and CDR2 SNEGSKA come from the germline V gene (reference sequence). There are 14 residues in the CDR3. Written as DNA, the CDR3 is TGCAGTGCTCCAAGCGGGGGGGCGTTTAATGAGCAGTTCTTC. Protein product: CSAPSGGAFNEQFF.

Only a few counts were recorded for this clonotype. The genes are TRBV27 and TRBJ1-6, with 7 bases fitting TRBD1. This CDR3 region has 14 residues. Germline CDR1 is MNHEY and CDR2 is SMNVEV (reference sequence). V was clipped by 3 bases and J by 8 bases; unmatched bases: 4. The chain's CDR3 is CASSFWTGDSPLHF. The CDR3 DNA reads TGTGCCAGCAGTTTTTGGACAGGAGATTCACCCCTCCACTTT.

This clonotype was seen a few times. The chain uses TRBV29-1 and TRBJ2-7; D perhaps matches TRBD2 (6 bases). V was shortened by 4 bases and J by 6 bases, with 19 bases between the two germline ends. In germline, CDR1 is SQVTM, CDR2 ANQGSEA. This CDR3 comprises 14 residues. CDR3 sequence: CSVGGVGRGREQYF. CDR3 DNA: TGCAGCGTTGGGGGGGTAGGTCGAGGGCGCGAGCAGTACTTC.

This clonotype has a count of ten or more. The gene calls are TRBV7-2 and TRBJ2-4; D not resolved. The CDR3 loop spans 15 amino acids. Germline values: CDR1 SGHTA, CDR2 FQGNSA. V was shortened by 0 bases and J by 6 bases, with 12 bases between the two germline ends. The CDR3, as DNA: TGTGCCAGCAGCTTAGCGCCGATGGGCAGAAACATTCAGTACTTC. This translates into CASSLAPMGRNIQYF.

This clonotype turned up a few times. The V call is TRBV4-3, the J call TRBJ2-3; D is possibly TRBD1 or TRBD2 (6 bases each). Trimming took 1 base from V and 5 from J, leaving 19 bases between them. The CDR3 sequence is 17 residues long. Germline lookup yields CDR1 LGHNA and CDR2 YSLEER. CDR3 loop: CASSQAMGTGALDTQYF. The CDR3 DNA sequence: TGCGCCAGCAGCCAAGCCATGGGCACGGGGGCCTTAGATACGCAGTATTTT.

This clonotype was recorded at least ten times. The CDR3 DNA follows: TGTGCCAGCAGCTTCTGGACAGGGGGGGGGGAAAAACTGTTTTTT. Translated: CASSFWTGGGEKLFF. The chain employs TRBV7-2 and TRBJ1-4, with 10 bases fitting TRBD1. The CDR3 consists of 15 residues. V was pared by 3 bases and J by 8 bases, with 6 bases of the junction left unmatched. The germline gives CDR1 SGHTA, CDR2 FQGNSA.

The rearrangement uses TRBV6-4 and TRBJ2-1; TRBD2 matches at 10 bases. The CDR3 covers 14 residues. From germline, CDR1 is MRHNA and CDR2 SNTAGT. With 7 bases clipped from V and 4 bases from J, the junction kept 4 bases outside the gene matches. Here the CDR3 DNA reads TGTGCCAGCATACTTAGCGGGGGGTACAATGAGCAGTTCTTC. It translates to CASILSGGYNEQFF.

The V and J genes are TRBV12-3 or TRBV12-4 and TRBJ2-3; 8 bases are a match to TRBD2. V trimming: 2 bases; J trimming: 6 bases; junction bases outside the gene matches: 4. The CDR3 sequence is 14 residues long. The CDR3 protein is CASSLQRGMDTQYF. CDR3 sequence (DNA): TGTGCCAGCAGTTTACAGCGGGGGATGGATACGCAGTATTTT.

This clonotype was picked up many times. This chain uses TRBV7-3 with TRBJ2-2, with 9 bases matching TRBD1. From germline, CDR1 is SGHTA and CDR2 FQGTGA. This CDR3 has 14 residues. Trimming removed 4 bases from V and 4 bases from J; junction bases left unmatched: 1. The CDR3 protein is CASSSTGGTGELFF. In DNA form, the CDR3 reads TGTGCCAGCAGCTCGACAGGGGGCACCGGGGAGCTGTTTTTT.

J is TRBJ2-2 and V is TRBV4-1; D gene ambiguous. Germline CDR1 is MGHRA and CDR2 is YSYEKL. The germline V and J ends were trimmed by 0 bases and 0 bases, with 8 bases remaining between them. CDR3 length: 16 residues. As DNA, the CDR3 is TGCGCCAGCAGCCAAGACGAAAATCCGAACACCGGGGAGCTGTTTTTT. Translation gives CASSQDENPNTGELFF.

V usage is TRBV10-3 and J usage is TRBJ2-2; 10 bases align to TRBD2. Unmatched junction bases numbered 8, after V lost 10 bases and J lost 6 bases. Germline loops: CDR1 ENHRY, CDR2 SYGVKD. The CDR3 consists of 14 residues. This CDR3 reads CATERGGQAGELFF. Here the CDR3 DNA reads TGTGCCACCGAGCGGGGGGGCCAGGCCGGGGAGCTGTTTTTT.

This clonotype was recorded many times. CDR3 nucleotides: TGCGCCAGCAGCCCGCAAGGTCGGGTCCAAGAGACCCAGTACTTC. Encoded protein: CASSPQGRVQETQYF. This sequence joins TRBV5-1 and TRBJ2-5; D is unresolved. Trimming took off 4 bases at V and 1 base at J, with 14 bases between the two ends. CDR3 size: 15 residues. The germline gives CDR1 SGHRS, CDR2 YFSETQ.

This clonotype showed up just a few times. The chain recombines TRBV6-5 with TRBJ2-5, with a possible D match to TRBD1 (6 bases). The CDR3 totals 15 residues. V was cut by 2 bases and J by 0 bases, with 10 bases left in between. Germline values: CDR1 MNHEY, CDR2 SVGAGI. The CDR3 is CASSYPGDNQETQYF. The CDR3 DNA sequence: TGTGCCAGCAGTTACCCTGGGGACAACCAAGAGACCCAGTACTTC.

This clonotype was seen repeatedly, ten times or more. CDR3 residues: CASSDRDRGNEQFF. CDR3 nucleotides: TGTGCCAGCAGCGACCGGGACAGGGGAAATGAGCAGTTCTTC. V and J are TRBV7-2 and TRBJ2-1; TRBD1 agrees at 10 bases. The germline gives CDR1 SGHTA, CDR2 FQGNSA. CDR3 length equals 14 residues. V gave up 5 bases and J gave up 7 bases; unmatched junction bases: 5.

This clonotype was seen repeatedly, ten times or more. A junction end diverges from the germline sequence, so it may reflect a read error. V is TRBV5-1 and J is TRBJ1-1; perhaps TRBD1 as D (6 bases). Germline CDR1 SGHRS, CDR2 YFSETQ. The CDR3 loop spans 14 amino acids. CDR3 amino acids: CASSLQGGNTEAFF. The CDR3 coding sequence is TGTGCCAGCAGCTTACAGGGCGGGAACACTGAAGCTTTCTTT.

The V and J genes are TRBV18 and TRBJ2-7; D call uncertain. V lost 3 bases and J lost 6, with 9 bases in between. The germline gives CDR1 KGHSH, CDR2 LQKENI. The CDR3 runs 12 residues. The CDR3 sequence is CASSPGQAEQYV. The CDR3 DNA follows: TGTGCCAGCTCACCTGGGCAGGCCGAGCAGTACGTC.

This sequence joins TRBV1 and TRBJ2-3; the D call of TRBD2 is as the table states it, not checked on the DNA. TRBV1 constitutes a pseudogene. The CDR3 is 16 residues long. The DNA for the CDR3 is TGCACCAGCAGCTATGGTAGGGCTAGCGGCTCAGATACGCAGTATTTT. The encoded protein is CTSSYGRASGSDTQYF.

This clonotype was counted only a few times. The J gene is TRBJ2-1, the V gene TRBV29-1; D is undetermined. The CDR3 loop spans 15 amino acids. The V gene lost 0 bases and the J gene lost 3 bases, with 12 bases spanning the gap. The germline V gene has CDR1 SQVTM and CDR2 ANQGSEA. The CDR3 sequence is CSVEDKGQDYNEQFF. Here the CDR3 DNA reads TGCAGCGTTGAAGATAAGGGCCAGGACTACAATGAGCAGTTCTTC.

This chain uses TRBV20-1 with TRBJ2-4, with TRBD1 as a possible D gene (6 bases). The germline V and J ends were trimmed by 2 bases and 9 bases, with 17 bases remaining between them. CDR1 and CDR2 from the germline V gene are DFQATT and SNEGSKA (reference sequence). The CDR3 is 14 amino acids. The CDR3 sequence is CSARPPQIRGIQYF. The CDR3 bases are TGCAGTGCTAGACCCCCCCAGATCAGGGGCATTCAGTACTTC.

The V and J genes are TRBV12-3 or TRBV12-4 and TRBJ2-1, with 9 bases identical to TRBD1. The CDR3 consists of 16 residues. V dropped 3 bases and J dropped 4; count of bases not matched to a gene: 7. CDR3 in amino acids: CASSFGPGQGYNEQFF. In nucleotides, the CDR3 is TGTGCCAGCAGTTTTGGGCCGGGACAGGGATACAATGAGCAGTTCTTC.

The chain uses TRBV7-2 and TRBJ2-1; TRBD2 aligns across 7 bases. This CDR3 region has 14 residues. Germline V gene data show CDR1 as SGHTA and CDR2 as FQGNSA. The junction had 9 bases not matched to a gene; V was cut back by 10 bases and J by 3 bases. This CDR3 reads CATGAGPRYNEQFF. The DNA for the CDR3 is TGTGCCACCGGAGCGGGGCCGCGCTACAATGAGCAGTTCTTC.

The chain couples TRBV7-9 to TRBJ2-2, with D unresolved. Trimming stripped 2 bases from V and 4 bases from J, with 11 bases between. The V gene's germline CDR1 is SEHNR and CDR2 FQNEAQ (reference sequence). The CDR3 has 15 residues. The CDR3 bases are TGTGCCAGCAGCTTACCGGGTAGTCGCACCGGGGAGCTGTTTTTT. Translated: CASSLPGSRTGELFF.